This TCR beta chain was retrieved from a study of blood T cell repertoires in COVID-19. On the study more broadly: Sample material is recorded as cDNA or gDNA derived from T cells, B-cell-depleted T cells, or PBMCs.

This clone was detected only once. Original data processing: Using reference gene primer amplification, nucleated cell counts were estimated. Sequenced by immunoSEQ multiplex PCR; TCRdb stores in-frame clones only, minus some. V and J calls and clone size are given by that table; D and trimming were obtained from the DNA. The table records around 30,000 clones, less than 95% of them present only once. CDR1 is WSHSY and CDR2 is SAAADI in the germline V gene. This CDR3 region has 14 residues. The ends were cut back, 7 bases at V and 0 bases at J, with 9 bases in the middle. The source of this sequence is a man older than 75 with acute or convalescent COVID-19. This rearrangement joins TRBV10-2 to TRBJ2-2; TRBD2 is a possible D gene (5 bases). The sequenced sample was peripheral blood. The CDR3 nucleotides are TGCGCCAGCACCCCGGGAACGAACACCGGGGAGCTGTTTTTT. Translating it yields CASTPGTNTGELFF.